A selection of T cell receptor beta chains follows, all from one sample in a study of blood T cells in healthy people across ages. TCRdb fed the 5' RACE reads into MiXCR, producing one record per CDR3 protein. There are 650,000 or so distinct CDR3 sequences in the sample; roughly half occur only once, and about 14% lies in the top ten. The specimen was blood. These receptor sequences come from a woman of 80 years or more in good health. Each CDR3 is given with its conserved first and last residue. D genes are given only for firm matches. Clone size is not always given. Where it is, it says once, few, many or a class for expanded clones.

D gene | clone size | J gene | V gene | CDR3 protein | CDR3 DNA
. | few | TRBJ2-2 | TRBV20-1 | CSATTQLTNTGELFF | TGCAGTGCTACAACCCAGCTAACGAACACCGGGGAGCTGTTTTTT
. | . | TRBJ2-3 | TRBV18 | CASSPPTFDTQYF | TGTGCCAGCTCACCACCCACTTTCGATACGCAGTATTTT
. | . | TRBJ2-3 | TRBV5-1 | CASSLDLSSDTQYF | TGCGCCAGCAGCCTGGACTTATCCTCAGATACGCAGTATTTT
TRBD1 | . | TRBJ1-2 | TRBV3-1 | CASSQSGGTDNYDYTF | TGTGCCAGCAGCCAATCAGGGGGGACAGACAACTATGACTACACCTTC
. | many | TRBJ2-3 | TRBV4-1 | CASSQGGGTDTQYF | TGCGCCAGCAGCCAAGGAGGAGGCACAGATACGCAGTATTTT
. | . | TRBJ2-5 | TRBV6-4 | CASSDSTGRTPAVQETQYF | TGTGCCAGCAGTGACTCGACGGGACGTACCCCGGCGGTCCAAGAGACCCAGTACTTC
. | . | TRBJ2-7 | TRBV28 | CASLGNDYEQYF | TGTGCCAGCTTGGGCAACGACTACGAGCAGTACTTC
TRBD2 | once | TRBJ2-5 | TRBV15 | CATGTSGSSETQYF | TGTGCCACCGGGACTAGCGGGAGCTCTGAGACCCAGTACTTC
TRBD1 | . | TRBJ2-7 | TRBV6-6 | CASSYNPRTGFYEQYF | TGTGCCAGCAGTTACAACCCCCGGACAGGGTTCTACGAGCAGTACTTC
TRBD2 | many | TRBJ2-1 | TRBV20-1 | CSGGTSGRNEQFF | TGCAGTGGAGGGACTAGCGGGAGGAATGAGCAGTTCTTC
. | many | TRBJ1-5 | TRBV6-2/TRBV6-3 | CASSQYSNQPQHF | TGTGCCAGCAGCCAGTATAGCAATCAGCCCCAGCATTTT
. | many | TRBJ2-1 | TRBV7-2 | CASSLGVGHRGYEQFF | TGTGCCAGCAGCCTAGGGGTAGGGCATCGGGGCTATGAGCAGTTCTTC
. | . | TRBJ1-2 | TRBV24-1 | CATSPTGPSASYTF | TGTGCCACCAGTCCAACAGGACCCTCTGCGAGCTACACCTTC
. | . | TRBJ2-7 | TRBV7-8 | CASSLKGPSSYEQYF | TGTGCCAGCAGCCTCAAGGGGCCTAGCTCCTACGAGCAGTACTTC
. | . | TRBJ2-5 | TRBV7-2 | CASSSLGIQETQYF | TGTGCCAGCAGCTCCCTTGGTATCCAAGAGACCCAGTACTTC
. | . | TRBJ2-1 | TRBV9 | CASSVGIWADEQFF | TGTGCCAGCAGCGTAGGGATCTGGGCGGATGAGCAGTTCTTC
TRBD1 | few | TRBJ1-5 | TRBV12-3/TRBV12-4 | CASSLDRTGSRHQPQHF | TGTGCCAGCAGTTTAGACCGGACAGGGTCGAGGCATCAGCCCCAGCATTTT
TRBD1 | few | TRBJ2-1 | TRBV9 | CASSPRQGHEQFF | TGTGCCAGCAGCCCAAGACAGGGGCATGAGCAGTTCTTC
TRBD1 | . | TRBJ2-4 | TRBV10-3 | CAISESTGGSLGDEQYF | TGTGCCATCAGTGAGTCGACAGGGGGGTCACTCGGGGATGAGCAGTACTTC
TRBD1 | . | TRBJ2-7 | TRBV29-1 | CSVPGTGGSYEQYF | TGCAGCGTTCCGGGGACAGGGGGGTCCTACGAGCAGTACTTC
. | . | TRBJ2-7 | TRBV12-3/TRBV12-4 | CASSLADSPLSSYNEQYF | TGTGCCAGCAGTTTGGCGGACTCGCCCTTAAGCTCCTACAATGAGCAGTACTTC
TRBD2 | . | TRBJ2-2 | TRBV29-1 | CSVGSGGALGELFF | TGCAGCGTTGGGAGCGGGGGGGCCCTCGGGGAGCTGTTTTTT
. | . | TRBJ2-7 | TRBV5-1 | CASSIRSEPYEQYF | TGCGCCAGCAGCATACGTAGTGAACCCTACGAGCAGTACTTC
. | . | TRBJ2-5 | TRBV6-6 | CASSQLRITQETQYF | TGTGCCAGCAGCCAACTGAGGATTACCCAAGAGACCCAGTACTTC
TRBD2 | many | TRBJ2-1 | TRBV20-1 | CSASSGGAYNEQFF | TGCAGTGCCAGTAGCGGGGGGGCTTACAATGAGCAGTTCTTC
. | . | TRBJ2-1 | TRBV3-1 | CASSQAGVAYNEQFF | TGTGCCAGCAGCCAGGCAGGGGTCGCCTACAATGAGCAGTTCTTC
. | few | TRBJ2-3 | TRBV15 | CATSRGGGTHTQYF | TGTGCCACCAGCAGAGGCGGGGGCACACATACGCAGTATTTT
TRBD2 | once | TRBJ2-2 | TRBV5-1 | CASSDTSGNVGELFF | TGCGCCAGCAGCGACACTAGCGGGAATGTCGGGGAGCTGTTTTTT
. | many | TRBJ2-5 | TRBV20-1 | CSAKGWGQETQYF | TGCAGTGCCAAGGGGTGGGGCCAAGAGACCCAGTACTTC
TRBD2 | many | TRBJ2-1 | TRBV25-1 | CASSAYSLAGRGNEQFF | TGTGCCAGCAGTGCCTACTCCCTAGCGGGGAGGGGGAATGAGCAGTTCTTC
. | few | TRBJ2-3 | TRBV2 | CASSPQLATTDTQYF | TGTGCCAGCAGCCCCCAGCTAGCGACGACAGATACGCAGTATTTT
. | many | TRBJ2-2 | TRBV12-3/TRBV12-4 | CASSLEGGAGELFF | TGTGCCAGCAGTTTGGAGGGGGGGGCCGGGGAGCTGTTTTTT
. | . | TRBJ2-1 | TRBV7-9 | CASSPPVSQYEQFF | TGTGCCAGCAGCCCCCCTGTATCGCAGTACGAGCAGTTCTTC
TRBD2 | many | TRBJ2-4 | TRBV25-1 | CASSGYGGDRGSNIQYF | TGTGCCAGCAGTGGATATGGGGGGGATAGAGGGTCGAACATTCAGTACTTC
TRBD2 | few | TRBJ2-1 | TRBV6-1 | CASSRTTSGRAWVPEQFF | TGTGCCAGCAGCCGTACTACTAGCGGGAGGGCCTGGGTTCCTGAGCAGTTCTTC
. | few | TRBJ2-7 | TRBV5-1 | CASSLSRSLYEQYF | TGCGCCAGCAGCTTGTCAAGGTCCCTCTACGAGCAGTACTTC
. | . | TRBJ2-7 | TRBV27 | CASSPRAGAYEQYF | TGTGCCAGCAGCCCCCGGGCAGGGGCCTACGAGCAGTACTTC
TRBD1 | . | TRBJ1-1 | TRBV28 | CASSYLSGGNTEAFF | TGTGCCAGCAGTTACTTGTCAGGGGGGAACACTGAAGCTTTCTTT
TRBD1 | few | TRBJ2-7 | TRBV6-1 | CASSSGQGLDYEQYF | TGTGCCAGCAGCTCTGGACAGGGGCTGGACTACGAGCAGTACTTC
. | . | TRBJ2-7 | TRBV20-1 | CSADPGFSKYEQYF | TGCAGTGCTGACCCAGGGTTCTCGAAGTACGAGCAGTACTTC
. | many | TRBJ1-2 | TRBV15 | CATSSNSGTFNYGYTF | TGTGCCACCAGCAGCAACTCCGGGACATTTAACTATGGCTACACCTTC
TRBD1 | . | TRBJ1-2 | TRBV2 | CASSIRGRGYTF | TGTGCCAGCAGTATCAGGGGGCGAGGCTACACCTTC
. | . | TRBJ2-6 | TRBV6-2/TRBV6-3 | CASSYPTRSGANVLTF | TGTGCCAGCAGTTACCCTACCCGATCTGGGGCCAACGTCCTGACTTTC